These 10 T cell receptor beta chains were sequenced from one sample in a study of OX40 agonist ivuxolimab in advanced cancers. Generated by immunoSEQ multiplex PCR, the TCRdb table keeps only in-frame clones and is missing some. Of some 69,000 clones in the sample, 80% to 95% are singletons; the top ten hold 0.25% to 0.3%. The sample was CD4+ or CD8+ T cells sorted from blood, taken in a trial of the OX40 agonist ivuxolimab. These receptors came from an adult with an advanced solid tumor such as melanoma, head and neck, liver or kidney cancer.

This chain uses TRBV29-1 with TRBJ1-2; unclear D gene. Trimming left V 4 bases short and J 0 bases short, with 6 bases between. This CDR3 has 12 residues. The germline gives CDR1 SQVTM, CDR2 ANQGSEA. The CDR3 DNA is TGCAGCGTTGTGTCAGCTAACTATGGCTACACCTTC. Protein sequence: CSVVSANYGYTF.

The chain uses TRBV5-1 and TRBJ2-5; TRBD2 matches 7 bases. CDR1 is SGHRS, CDR2 YFSETQ, per germline. The length of the CDR3 is 11 residues. V lost 7 bases to trimming and J lost 5 bases; unmatched junction nucleotides: 2. The CDR3 loop is CASHGGETQYF. The CDR3 nucleotides are TGCGCCAGCCACGGGGGGGAGACCCAGTACTTC.

This clone was recorded a few times. The DNA for the CDR3 is TGCGCCAGCAGCTTGGGGCCACGGGACCCAACACCCGGGGAGCTGTTTTTT. The encoded protein is CASSLGPRDPTPGELFF. The gene calls are TRBV5-1 and TRBJ2-2; D may match TRBD1 or TRBD2 (5 bases each). CDR1 and CDR2 (germline): SGHRS, YFSETQ. This CDR3 has 17 residues. The V and J ends lost 0 bases and 6 bases respectively, with 18 bases between them.

V gene TRBV5-1 combines with J gene TRBJ2-2; possible D gene TRBD1, 6 bases. The ends were cut back, 0 bases at V and 7 bases at J, with 10 bases in the middle. This CDR3 spans 14 amino acids. From germline, CDR1 is SGHRS and CDR2 YFSETQ. The CDR3 region is CASSLGTASGELFF. CDR3 nucleotide sequence: TGCGCCAGCAGCTTGGGGACAGCTAGCGGGGAGCTGTTTTTT.

The rearrangement links TRBV5-4 to TRBJ2-7; TRBD2 aligns across 9 bases. The CDR3 length is 16 residues. The V gene end was trimmed by 4 bases and the J gene end by 0 bases; junction bases not matched to a gene: 8. CDR1 SGHNT and CDR2 YYREEE come from the germline V gene (reference sequence). CDR3 protein: CASSRAGGTGSYEQYF. The CDR3 coding sequence is TGTGCCAGCAGCCGGGCGGGGGGGACCGGCTCCTACGAGCAGTACTTC.

The chain carries TRBV19 and TRBJ2-5; D unclear. CDR1 and CDR2 (germline): LNHDA, SQIVND (reference sequence). Trimming left V 2 bases short and J 5 bases short, with 12 bases between. The CDR3 contains 14 residues. The CDR3 is CASSIYSNRETQYF. Here the CDR3 DNA reads TGTGCCAGTAGTATATATTCTAATCGGGAGACCCAGTACTTC. Full variable domain (remainder filled in from reference TRBV19 and TRBJ2-5): DGGITQSPKYLFRKEGQNVTLSCEQNLNHDAMYWYRQDPGQGLRLIYYSQIVNDFQKGDIAEGYSVSREKKESFPLTVTSAQKNPTAFYLCASSIYSNRETQYFGPGTRLLVL.

The chain recombines TRBV14 with TRBJ1-5; D call uncertain. CDR3 length equals 14 residues. Germline V lookup: CDR1 SGHDN, CDR2 FVKESK. Trimming shortened V by 1 base and J by 0 bases, and 4 bases separated the two germline ends. CDR3 DNA sequence: TGTGCCAGCAGCCAAGCGGGTAGCAATCAGCCCCAGCATTTT. Its protein product is CASSQAGSNQPQHF.

The count of this clone is one. V gene TRBV15 combines with J gene TRBJ1-2; 8 positions match TRBD1. V was clipped by 3 bases and J by 2 bases; unmatched bases: 5. The CDR3 sequence is 15 residues long. Germline V gene sequence: CDR1 LNHNV, CDR2 YYDKDF (reference sequence). CDR3 amino acids: CATSRKRTGNYGYTF. The CDR3 DNA sequence: TGTGCCACCAGCAGGAAGAGGACAGGGAACTATGGCTACACCTTC.

The CDR3 DNA is TGCGCCAGCAGCTTGCCCAAAACTCCCCGGGACAGTCCTACGAGGGAGCAGTACTTC. Translating it yields CASSLPKTPRDSPTREQYF. The rearrangement links TRBV5-1 to TRBJ2-7; TRBD1 matches at 7 bases. The CDR3 sequence is 19 residues long. With V trimmed by 1 base and J by 7 bases, 23 bases remained unmatched. The V gene's germline CDR1 is SGHRS and CDR2 YFSETQ.

This clone was recorded once. This chain joins TRBV5-1 and TRBJ2-7; 9 positions match TRBD1. J gave up 1 base and V 1 base, and 3 bases lay outside the gene matches. This CDR3 comprises 15 residues. CDR1 is SGHRS, CDR2 YFSETQ, per germline. The CDR3 nucleotides are TGCGCCAGCAGCTTGACAGGGGGCTTATCCTACGAGCAGTACTTC. It codes for CASSLTGGLSYEQYF.